Following are 7 T cell receptor beta chains from one sample sequenced in a study of CD8 T cells in Susac syndrome. The RNA input was roughly 0.45 to 1 ug, and it was reverse transcribed with random hexamers. Each CDR3 protein is one row after TCRdb ran MiXCR on the immunoSEQ multiplex PCR reads. The sample has 150,000 or so distinct CDR3 sequences, roughly 95% seen once. Sample: CD4+ T cells from PBMCs. Receptors were obtained from a human donor with Susac syndrome.

The rearrangement joins TRBV7-2 to TRBJ1-2, with 8 bases identical to TRBD1. Per the germline V gene, CDR1 is SGHTA and CDR2 is FQGNSA. The ends lost 4 bases at V and 9 bases at J; junction bases unmatched: 4. The CDR3 runs 12 residues. In nucleotides, the CDR3 is TGTGCCAGCAGCTCCGGACAGGGAAGCTACACCTTC. Protein product: CASSSGQGSYTF.

The CDR3 DNA follows: TGTGCCAGCAACCCCGGACGGCCGAACACTGAAGCTTTCTTT. Translated: CASNPGRPNTEAFF. The J gene is TRBJ1-1, the V gene TRBV2; D is ambiguous. CDR3 size: 14 residues. Per the germline V gene, CDR1 is SNHLY and CDR2 is FYNNEI. The V end was cut by 7 bases, the J end by 1 base, with 13 bases between.

This clonotype was observed once. The chain links TRBV4-2 to TRBJ2-1; 10 bases agree with TRBD1. Looked up from germline, CDR1 is LGHNA and CDR2 is YNFKEQ. This CDR3 region has 14 residues. The V segment lost 3 bases and the J segment 9 bases; nucleotides outside the gene matches: 5. CDR3 DNA sequence: TGTGCCAGCAGCCAGGGACAGGGGAGGGGTGAGCAGTTCTTC. This encodes CASSQGQGRGEQFF.

The chain joins TRBV15 to TRBJ2-1; 8 nucleotides agree with TRBD2. The CDR3 totals 17 residues. CDR1 LNHNV and CDR2 YYDKDF come from the germline V gene (reference sequence). J gave up 4 bases and V 0 bases, and 8 bases lay outside the gene matches. CDR3 sequence (DNA): TGTGCCACCAGCAGAGATCGAGTAGCGGGATTTTACAATGAGCAGTTCTTC. Encoded protein: CATSRDRVAGFYNEQFF.

This chain joins TRBV20-1 and TRBJ2-5; maybe TRBD2 (5 bases). The CDR3 length is 14 residues. V lost 6 bases and J lost 1, with 15 bases in between. Germline V gene data show CDR1 as DFQATT and CDR2 as SNEGSKA (reference sequence). CDR3 residues: CSAHTQAGQETQYF. The DNA for the CDR3 is TGCAGTGCCCACACCCAGGCGGGCCAAGAGACCCAGTACTTC.

This clonotype was picked up one time. The CDR3 region has the DNA TGTGCCAGCAGTCCGGGACAAGCGGTTTACTATGGCTACACCTTC. It is translated as CASSPGQAVYYGYTF. This chain links TRBV12-3 or TRBV12-4 with TRBJ1-2; D is perhaps TRBD1 (6 bases). The V and J ends lost 5 bases and 3 bases respectively, with 16 bases between them. The CDR3 length is 15 residues.

The V gene is TRBV29-1, the J gene TRBJ2-5; D remains unclear. V was cut by 7 bases and J by 1 base, with 10 bases left in between. The CDR3 runs 12 residues. From germline, CDR1 is SQVTM and CDR2 ANQGSEA. The CDR3 DNA follows: TGCAGCGCCCAACAAGGCCAAGAGACCCAGTACTTC. This encodes CSAQQGQETQYF. Full variable domain (rest looked up from reference TRBV29-1 and TRBJ2-5): SAVISQKPSRDICQRGTSLTIQCQVDSQVTMMFWYRQQPGQSLTLIATANQGSEATYESGFVIDKFPISRPNLTFSTLTVSNMSPEDSSIYLCSAQQGQETQYFGPGTRLLVL.